This TCR beta chain was recorded in a study of T cell responses to AZD1222 COVID-19 vaccine. Overall study: Timing groups of about 4 and about 12 weeks for second doses were pooled. Broader study findings: Spike-specific TCR breadth and depth grew following two AZD1222 doses. Close to half of spike-specific TCRs reportedly recognize unmutated variant regions. Most donors were white British and more were female, and clonal diversity was possibly underestimated.

V trimming: 4 bases; J trimming: 3 bases; junction bases outside the gene matches: 3. The CDR3 covers 14 residues. Germline V gene sequence: CDR1 SQVTM, CDR2 ANQGSEA. Concerning this clone: What it binds is unknown.

Clones were read by immunoSEQ multiplex PCR, and TCRdb kept only the in-frame ones, dropping some. The profile shows some 54,000 clones, more than 80% of them singletons. The chain couples TRBV29-1 to TRBJ2-2, with TRBD1 identical over 9 bases. The sample in question was peripheral blood, obtained on day 0 of AZD1222 vaccination. This TCR was sampled from an adult in good health. The CDR3 loop reads CSVGQGGDTGELFF. CDR3 in DNA: TGCAGCGTTGGACAGGGGGGGGACACCGGGGAGCTGTTTTTT.